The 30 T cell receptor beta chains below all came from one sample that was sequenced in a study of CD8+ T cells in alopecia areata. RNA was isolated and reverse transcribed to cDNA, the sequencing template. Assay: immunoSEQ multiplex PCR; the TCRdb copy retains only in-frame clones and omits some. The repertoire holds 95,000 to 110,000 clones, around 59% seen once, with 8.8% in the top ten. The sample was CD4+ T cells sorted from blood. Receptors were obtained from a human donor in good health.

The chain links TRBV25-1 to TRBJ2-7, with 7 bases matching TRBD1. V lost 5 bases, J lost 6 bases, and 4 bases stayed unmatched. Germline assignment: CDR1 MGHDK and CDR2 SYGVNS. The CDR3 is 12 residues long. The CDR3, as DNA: TGTGCCAGCAGTACCCGGACAGGCGAGCAGTACTTC. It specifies CASSTRTGEQYF.

The CDR3 DNA is TGTGCCAGCAGGCCTACAGGGGTCTACGAGCAGTACTTC. Translated: CASRPTGVYEQYF. The rearrangement links TRBV7-9 to TRBJ2-7; 7 nucleotides agree with TRBD1. The CDR3 loop spans 13 amino acids. J was trimmed by 3 bases and V by 6 bases; bases with no gene match: 5. Germline V CDR1 and CDR2: SEHNR, FQNEAQ (reference sequence). Variable domain in full (rest from reference TRBV7-9 and TRBJ2-7): DTGVSQNPRHKITKRGQNVTFRCDPISEHNRLYWYRQTLGQGPEFLTYFQNEAQLEKSRLLSDRFSAERPKGSFSTLEIQRTEQGDSAMYLCASRPTGVYEQYFGPGTRLTVT.

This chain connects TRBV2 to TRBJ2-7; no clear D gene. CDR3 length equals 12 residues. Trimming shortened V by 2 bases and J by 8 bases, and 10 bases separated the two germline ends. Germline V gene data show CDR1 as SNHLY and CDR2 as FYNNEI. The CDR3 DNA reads TGTGCCAGCAGTGAAACTGTGACGCAGCAGTACTTC. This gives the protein CASSETVTQQYF. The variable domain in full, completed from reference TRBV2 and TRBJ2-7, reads EPEVTQTPSHQVTQMGQEVILRCVPISNHLYFYWYRQILGQKVEFLVSFYNNEISEKSEIFDDQFSVERPDGSNFTLKIRSTKLEDSAMYFCASSETVTQQYFGPGTRLTVT.

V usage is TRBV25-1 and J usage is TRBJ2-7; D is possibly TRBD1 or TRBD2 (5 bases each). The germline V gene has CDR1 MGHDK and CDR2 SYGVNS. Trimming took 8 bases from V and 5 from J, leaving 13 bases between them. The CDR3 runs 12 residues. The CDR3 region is CASSGRGNEQYF. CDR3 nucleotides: TGTGCCAGCTCCGGACGGGGCAACGAGCAGTACTTC.

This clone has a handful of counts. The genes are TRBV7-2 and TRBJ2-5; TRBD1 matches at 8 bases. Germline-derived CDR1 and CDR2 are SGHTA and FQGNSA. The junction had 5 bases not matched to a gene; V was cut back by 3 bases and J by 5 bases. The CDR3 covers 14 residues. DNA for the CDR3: TGTGCCAGCAGCTTTCAGGGGGCCAGGGAGACCCAGTACTTC. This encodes CASSFQGARETQYF.

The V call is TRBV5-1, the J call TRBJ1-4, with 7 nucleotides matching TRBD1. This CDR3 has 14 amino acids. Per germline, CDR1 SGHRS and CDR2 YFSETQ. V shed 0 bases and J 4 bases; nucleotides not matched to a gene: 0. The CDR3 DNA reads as TGCGCCAGCAGCTTGGGACAGGGTAATGAAAAACTGTTTTTT. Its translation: CASSLGQGNEKLFF.

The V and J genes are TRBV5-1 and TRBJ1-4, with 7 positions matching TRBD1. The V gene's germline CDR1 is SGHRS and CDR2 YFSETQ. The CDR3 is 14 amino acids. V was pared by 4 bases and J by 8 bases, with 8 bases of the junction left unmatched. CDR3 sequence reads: CASSPQGTKEKLFF. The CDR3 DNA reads TGCGCCAGCAGCCCACAGGGGACAAAAGAAAAACTGTTTTTT.

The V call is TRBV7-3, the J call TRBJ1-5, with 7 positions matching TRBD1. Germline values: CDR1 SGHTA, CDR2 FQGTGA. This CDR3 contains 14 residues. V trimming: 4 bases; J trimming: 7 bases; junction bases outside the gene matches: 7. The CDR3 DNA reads TGTGCCAGCAGCTCAATACAGGGGAACCAGCCCCAGCATTTT. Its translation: CASSSIQGNQPQHF.

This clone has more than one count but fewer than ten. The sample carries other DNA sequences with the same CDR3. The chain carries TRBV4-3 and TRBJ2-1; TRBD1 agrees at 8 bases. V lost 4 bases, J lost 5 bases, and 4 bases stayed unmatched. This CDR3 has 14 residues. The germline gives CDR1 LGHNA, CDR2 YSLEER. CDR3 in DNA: TGCGCCAGCAGCCCGCAGACAGGGGACAATGAGCAGTTCTTC. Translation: CASSPQTGDNEQFF.

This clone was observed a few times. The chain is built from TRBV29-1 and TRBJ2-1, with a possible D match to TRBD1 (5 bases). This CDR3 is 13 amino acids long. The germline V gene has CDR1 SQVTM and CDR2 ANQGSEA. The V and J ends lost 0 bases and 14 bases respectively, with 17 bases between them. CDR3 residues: CSVEERGALGKFF. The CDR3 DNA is TGCAGCGTTGAAGAGCGTGGGGCCCTTGGCAAGTTCTTC.

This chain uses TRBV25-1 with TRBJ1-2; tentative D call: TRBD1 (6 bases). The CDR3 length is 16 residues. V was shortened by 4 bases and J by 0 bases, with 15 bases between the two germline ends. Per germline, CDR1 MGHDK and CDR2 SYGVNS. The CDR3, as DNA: TGTGCCAGCAGTGCCTTGGGGGACAAATCTAACTATGGCTACACCTTC. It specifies CASSALGDKSNYGYTF.

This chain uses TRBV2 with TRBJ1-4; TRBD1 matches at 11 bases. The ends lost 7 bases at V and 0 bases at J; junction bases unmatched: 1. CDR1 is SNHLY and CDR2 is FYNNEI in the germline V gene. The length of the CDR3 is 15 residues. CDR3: CASKGQGATNEKLFF. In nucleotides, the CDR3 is TGTGCCAGCAAGGGACAGGGGGCAACTAATGAAAAACTGTTTTTT. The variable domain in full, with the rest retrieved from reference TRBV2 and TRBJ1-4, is EPEVTQTPSHQVTQMGQEVILRCVPISNHLYFYWYRQILGQKVEFLVSFYNNEISEKSEIFDDQFSVERPDGSNFTLKIRSTKLEDSAMYFCASKGQGATNEKLFFGSGTQLSVL.

The CDR3 is CSSAPLAGMNTEAFF. The DNA of the CDR3 is TGCAGCTCCGCTCCCTTGGCAGGGATGAACACTGAAGCTTTCTTT. The V gene is TRBV29-1, the J gene TRBJ1-1; D is possibly TRBD1 (5 bases). V lost 8 bases to trimming and J lost 0 bases, with 19 bases between them. Germline lookup yields CDR1 SQVTM and CDR2 ANQGSEA. The CDR3 runs 15 residues.

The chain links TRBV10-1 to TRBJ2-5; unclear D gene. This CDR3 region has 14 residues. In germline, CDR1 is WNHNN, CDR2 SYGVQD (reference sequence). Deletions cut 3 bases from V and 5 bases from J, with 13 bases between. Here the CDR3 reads CASSDLLQMETQYF. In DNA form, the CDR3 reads TGCGCCAGCAGTGATCTCTTGCAGATGGAGACCCAGTACTTC.

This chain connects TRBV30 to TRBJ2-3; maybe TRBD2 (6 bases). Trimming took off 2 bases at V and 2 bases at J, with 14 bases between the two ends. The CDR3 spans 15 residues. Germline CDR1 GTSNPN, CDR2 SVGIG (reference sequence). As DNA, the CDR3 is TGTGCCTGGAGTTTAAAGGGACTGAACACAGATACGCAGTATTTT. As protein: CAWSLKGLNTDTQYF. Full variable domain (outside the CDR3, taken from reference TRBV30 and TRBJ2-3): SQTIHQWPATLVQPVGSPLSLECTVEGTSNPNLYWYRQAAGRGLQLLFYSVGIGQISSEVPQNLSASRPQDRQFILSSKKLLLSDSGFYLCAWSLKGLNTDTQYFGPGTRLTVL.

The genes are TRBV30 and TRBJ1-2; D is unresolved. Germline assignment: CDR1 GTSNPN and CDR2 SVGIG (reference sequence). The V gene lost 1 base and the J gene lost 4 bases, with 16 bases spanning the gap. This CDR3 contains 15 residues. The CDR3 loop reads CAWSGFGVTSYGYTF. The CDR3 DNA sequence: TGTGCCTGGAGTGGCTTTGGGGTGACATCCTATGGCTACACCTTC.

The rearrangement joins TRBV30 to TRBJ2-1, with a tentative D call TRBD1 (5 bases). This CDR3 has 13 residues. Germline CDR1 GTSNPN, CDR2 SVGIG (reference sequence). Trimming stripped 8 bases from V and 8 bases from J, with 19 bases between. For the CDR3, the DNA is TGTGCCGTAGGGGATTTCTTTGGGGATGAGCAGTTCTTC. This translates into CAVGDFFGDEQFF.

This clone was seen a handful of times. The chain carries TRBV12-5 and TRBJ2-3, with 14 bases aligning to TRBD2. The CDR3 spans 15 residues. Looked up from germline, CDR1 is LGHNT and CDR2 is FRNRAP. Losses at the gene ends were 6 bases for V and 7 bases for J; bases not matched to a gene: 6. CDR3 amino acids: CASGRGTSGGNTQYF. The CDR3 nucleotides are TGTGCTAGTGGCCGCGGGACTAGCGGGGGAAATACGCAGTATTTT.

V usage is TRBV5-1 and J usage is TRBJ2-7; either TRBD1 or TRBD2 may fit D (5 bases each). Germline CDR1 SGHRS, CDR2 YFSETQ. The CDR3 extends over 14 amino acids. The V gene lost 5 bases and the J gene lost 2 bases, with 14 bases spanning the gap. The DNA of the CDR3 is TGCGCCAGCAGGTCCGGGACGGCTGCCTACGAGCAGTACTTC. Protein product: CASRSGTAAYEQYF.

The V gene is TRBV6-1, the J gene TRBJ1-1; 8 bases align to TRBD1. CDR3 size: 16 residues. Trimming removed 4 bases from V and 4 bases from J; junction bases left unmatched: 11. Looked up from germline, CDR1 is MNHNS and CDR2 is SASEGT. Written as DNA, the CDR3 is TGTGCCAGCAGTGCTCAGGGGGCACCGATGGGCACTGAAGCTTTCTTT. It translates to CASSAQGAPMGTEAFF.

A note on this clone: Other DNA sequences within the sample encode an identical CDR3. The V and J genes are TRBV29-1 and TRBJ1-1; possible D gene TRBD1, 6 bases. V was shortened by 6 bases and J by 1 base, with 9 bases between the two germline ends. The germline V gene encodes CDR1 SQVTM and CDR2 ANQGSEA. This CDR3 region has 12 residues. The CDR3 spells CSVQGKNTEAFF. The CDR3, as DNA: TGCAGCGTACAGGGTAAGAACACTGAAGCTTTCTTT.

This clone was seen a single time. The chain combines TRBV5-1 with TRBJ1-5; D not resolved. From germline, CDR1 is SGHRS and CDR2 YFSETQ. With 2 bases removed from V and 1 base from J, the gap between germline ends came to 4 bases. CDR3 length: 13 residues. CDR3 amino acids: CASSFSSNQPQHF. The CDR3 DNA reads TGCGCCAGCAGCTTCTCCAGCAATCAGCCCCAGCATTTT.

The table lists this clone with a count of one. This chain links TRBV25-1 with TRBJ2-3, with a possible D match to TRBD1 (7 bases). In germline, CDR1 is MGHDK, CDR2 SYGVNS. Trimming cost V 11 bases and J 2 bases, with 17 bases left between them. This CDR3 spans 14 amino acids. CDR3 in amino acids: CAAGGPSITDTQYF. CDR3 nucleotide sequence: TGTGCCGCAGGGGGGCCATCGATCACAGATACGCAGTATTTT.

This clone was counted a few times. In DNA form, the CDR3 reads TGTGCCACGAGAACAGCCCGGAAGGGCCGTATAGGCAATCAGCCCCAGCATTTT. Encoded protein: CATRTARKGRIGNQPQHF. This chain connects TRBV28 to TRBJ1-5, with no clear D. CDR1 MDHEN and CDR2 SYDVKM come from the germline V gene. CDR3 size: 18 residues. Trimming cost V 10 bases and J 2 bases, with 27 bases left between them.

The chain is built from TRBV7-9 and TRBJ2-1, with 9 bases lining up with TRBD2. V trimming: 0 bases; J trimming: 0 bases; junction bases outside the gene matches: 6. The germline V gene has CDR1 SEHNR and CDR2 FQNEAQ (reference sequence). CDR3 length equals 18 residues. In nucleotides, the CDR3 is TGTGCCAGCAGCTTAGCGGACCTAGCGGGGAGCTCCTACAATGAGCAGTTCTTC. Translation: CASSLADLAGSSYNEQFF.

CDR3 region: CASSAGTGSPEAFF. The DNA for the CDR3 is TGTGCCAGCAGTGCCGGGACAGGGTCCCCTGAAGCTTTCTTT. The chain joins TRBV6-5 to TRBJ1-1, with TRBD1 matching 9 bases. V shed 5 bases, J shed 6 bases, and the junction held 7 bases outside the gene matches. CDR3 length equals 14 residues. Germline lookup yields CDR1 MNHEY and CDR2 SVGAGI.

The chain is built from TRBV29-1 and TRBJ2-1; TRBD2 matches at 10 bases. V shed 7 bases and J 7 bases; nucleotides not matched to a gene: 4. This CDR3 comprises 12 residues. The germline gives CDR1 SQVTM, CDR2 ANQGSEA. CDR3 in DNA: TGCAGCGGATGGACTAGCGGTAATGAGCAGTTCTTC. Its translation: CSGWTSGNEQFF.

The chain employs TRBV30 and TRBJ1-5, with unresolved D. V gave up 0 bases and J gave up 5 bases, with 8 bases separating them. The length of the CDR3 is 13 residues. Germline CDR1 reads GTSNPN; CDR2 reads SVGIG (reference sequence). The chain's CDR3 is CAWSVNGHQPQHF. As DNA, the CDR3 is TGTGCCTGGAGTGTAAACGGTCATCAGCCCCAGCATTTT.

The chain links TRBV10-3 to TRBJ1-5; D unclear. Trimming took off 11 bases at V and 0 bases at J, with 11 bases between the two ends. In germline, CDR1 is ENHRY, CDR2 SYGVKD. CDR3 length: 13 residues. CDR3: CASQAFSNQPQHF. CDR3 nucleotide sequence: TGTGCCTCTCAGGCCTTTAGCAATCAGCCCCAGCATTTT.

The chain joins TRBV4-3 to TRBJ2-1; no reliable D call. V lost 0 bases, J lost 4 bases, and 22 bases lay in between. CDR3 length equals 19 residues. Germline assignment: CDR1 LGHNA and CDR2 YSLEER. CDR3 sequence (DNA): TGCGCCAGCAGCCAAGAAGTTAGGGTCCGGAGACAACCATACAATGAGCAGTTCTTC. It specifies CASSQEVRVRRQPYNEQFF.